The sequence of this T cell receptor beta chain was determined in a study of blood T cells in healthy people across ages. This clonotype was seen more than once but under ten times. An end of the junction differs from the germline gene, which may be a read error. The CDR3 extends over 14 amino acids. The germline V gene has CDR1 MNHNS and CDR2 SASEGT. Primed by a sample-barcoded 5' primer and a J-beta primer mix, a second PCR proceeded for about 7 to 11 cycles. TCRdb independently ran MiXCR on the 5' RACE reads; one entry per CDR3 protein. The sample yields some 850,000 distinct CDR3 sequences, approximately 24% seen once. These same records also appear under a second study, on T cells of mothers and their children.

The V and J genes are TRBV6-1 and TRBJ2-7, with 7 bases fitting TRBD1. Sequenced: blood. The TCR sequence derives from a boy younger than 18 in good health. The CDR3 DNA follows: TGTGCCAGCAGTACTCCCGGGACAGCCTACGAGCAGCACTTC. It is translated as CASSTPGTAYEQHF.